This T cell receptor beta chain derives from a study of T cell responses to AZD1222 COVID-19 vaccine. This CDR3 is built from 19 residues. Losses at the gene ends were 3 bases for V and 4 bases for J; bases not matched to a gene: 15. TCRdb's table, derived via immunoSEQ multiplex PCR, lists solely in-frame clones and lacks some. The table has 90,000 to 130,000 clones, around 93% seen once. The clonotype originates from an adult in good health. The chain recombines TRBV23-1 with TRBJ2-2; 9 bases agree with TRBD1. TRBV23-1 is flagged as an ORF with uncertain function. The input for sequencing was peripheral blood, taken on day 0 of AZD1222 vaccination. CDR3 residues: CASSHPRDREEGGTGELFF. In nucleotides, the CDR3 is TGCGCCAGCAGTCACCCTAGGGACAGGGAAGAGGGGGGCACCGGGGAGCTGTTTTTT.